The next 2 T cell receptor beta chains were all read from a single sample in a study of identical twins. TCRdb re-called the 5' RACE reads with MiXCR, one entry per CDR3 protein. The table records roughly 500,000 distinct CDR3 sequences, 22% of them present only once. These data were also filed under a second study, of T cells expressing NK-cell markers.

Sequencing was done on a sample of CD4+ T cells sorted from blood. The receptors shown here come from a woman younger than 35 in good health.

V usage is TRBV6-1 and J usage is TRBJ2-1; D gene uncertain. Germline CDR1 MNHNS, CDR2 SASEGT. The V end lost 2 bases, the J end lost 6 bases, and 5 bases lay between the germline ends. This CDR3 is 12 amino acids long. In nucleotides, the CDR3 is TGTGCCAGCAGTGAATTTGTCAATGAGCAGTTCTTC. As protein: CASSEFVNEQFF.

This clonotype was detected a few times. The chain combines TRBV5-6 with TRBJ1-2; 7 nucleotides align to TRBD1. V shed 2 bases, J shed 4 bases, and the junction held 8 bases outside the gene matches. The length of the CDR3 is 15 residues. Germline V gene lookup returns CDR1 SGHDT and CDR2 YYEEEE. CDR3 in amino acids: CASSFGHRGLYGYTF. The CDR3 coding sequence is TGTGCCAGCAGCTTTGGCCACAGGGGCCTCTATGGCTACACCTTC.